These 15 T cell receptor beta chains originate from one sample sequenced in a study of shared clonotypes between healthy human individuals. The protocol was immunoSEQ multiplex PCR, while the TCRdb copy is restricted to in-frame clones and leaves out a portion. The data contain some 1.4 million clones, roughly 96% of them singletons. The sample comprised naive CD4+ T cells sorted from blood. Subset denoted: CD45RA+ positively selected. The receptors derive from a man aged 25-45 years in good health.

This rearrangement joins TRBV6-5 to TRBJ2-7; either TRBD1 or TRBD2 may fit D (5 bases each). Trimming took off 8 bases at V and 4 bases at J, with 15 bases between the two ends. CDR1 and CDR2 (germline): MNHEY, SVGAGI. The CDR3 contains 13 residues. The CDR3 DNA reads TGTGCCAGCGGGGACGGGAAAGATTACGAGCAGTACTTC. Its protein is CASGDGKDYEQYF.

This chain joins TRBV5-4 and TRBJ2-5, with D possibly matching TRBD2 (5 bases). Germline V CDR1 and CDR2: SGHNT, YYREEE (reference sequence). The CDR3 loop spans 14 amino acids. Trimming pared 0 bases from V and 0 bases from J, leaving 6 bases between. CDR3 DNA sequence: TGTGCCAGCAGCTTGGCGGGGAACCAAGAGACCCAGTACTTC. This gives the protein CASSLAGNQETQYF.

This chain's CDR3 is CASSWKEGGELFF. CDR3 coding DNA: TGTGCCAGCAGTTGGAAGGAGGGCGGGGAGCTGTTTTTT. This rearrangement joins TRBV6-5 to TRBJ2-2; D is perhaps TRBD2 (6 bases). Trimming pared 4 bases from V and 7 bases from J, leaving 10 bases between. This CDR3 has 13 amino acids. Germline CDR1 reads MNHEY; CDR2 reads SVGAGI.

The chain employs TRBV5-6 and TRBJ2-7; 7 nucleotides line up with TRBD1. The trim removed 4 bases at V and 0 bases at J, leaving 7 bases unmatched. Germline V CDR1 and CDR2: SGHDT, YYEEEE. The CDR3 is 15 amino acids. The CDR3 DNA reads as TGTGCCAGCAGCCAGCCGGGACAGAGCTCCTACGAGCAGTACTTC. The encoded protein is CASSQPGQSSYEQYF.

The chain is built from TRBV4-2 and TRBJ2-4; D is unresolved. V was trimmed by 0 bases and J by 0 bases, leaving 12 bases between them. CDR3 length equals 17 residues. Germline V gene data show CDR1 as LGHNA and CDR2 as YNFKEQ. The CDR3 is CASSQDLRVQAKNIQYF. DNA of the CDR3: TGTGCCAGCAGCCAAGATCTAAGAGTCCAAGCCAAAAACATTCAGTACTTC.

The CDR3 region is CASSLVQQGVTTGANVLTF. The CDR3 nucleotides are TGCGCCAGCAGCTTAGTCCAACAGGGGGTTACAACTGGGGCCAACGTCCTGACTTTC. The chain has TRBV5-1 and TRBJ2-6; 8 bases align to TRBD1. Germline V gene sequence: CDR1 SGHRS, CDR2 YFSETQ. CDR3 size: 19 residues. J was trimmed by 2 bases and V by 2 bases; bases with no gene match: 12.

The chain links TRBV19 to TRBJ2-2; 12 nucleotides agree with TRBD2. Germline V gene sequence: CDR1 LNHDA, CDR2 SQIVND (reference sequence). With V trimmed by 8 bases and J by 6 bases, 19 bases remained unmatched. CDR3 length equals 19 residues. The CDR3 sequence: CASRPPSRLAGVLAGELFF. The CDR3 DNA is TGTGCCAGTCGACCCCCCTCGAGACTAGCGGGAGTTTTGGCCGGGGAGCTGTTTTTT.

The chain is built from TRBV9 and TRBJ2-2; 10 nucleotides align to TRBD2. V lost 0 bases and J lost 4; bases outside the gene matches: 18. The CDR3 is 21 residues long. Per germline, CDR1 SGDLS and CDR2 YYNGEE. The CDR3 DNA reads as TGTGCCAGCAGCGTAGTGGGGTTGCCTAGCGGGAGTCTTCGTGTCACCGGGGAGCTGTTTTTT. Its protein product is CASSVVGLPSGSLRVTGELFF.

The rearrangement links TRBV15 to TRBJ2-4; D is possibly TRBD1 (6 bases). The CDR3 length is 13 residues. Germline V CDR1 and CDR2: LNHNV, YYDKDF (reference sequence). Trimming cost V 3 bases and J 11 bases, with 14 bases left between them. CDR3: CATSRGVTGFQYF. The DNA of the CDR3 is TGTGCCACCAGCAGGGGGGTAACAGGGTTTCAGTACTTC.

This chain uses TRBV27 with TRBJ2-7, with 8 bases lining up with TRBD1. The CDR3 is 15 residues long. Germline V CDR1 and CDR2: MNHEY, SMNVEV (reference sequence). V lost 5 bases and J lost 2; bases outside the gene matches: 8. CDR3 sequence reads: CASSPRETGAYEQYF. CDR3 in DNA: TGTGCCAGCAGTCCACGCGAGACAGGGGCCTACGAGCAGTACTTC.

This chain uses TRBV2 with TRBJ2-3, with D uncertain. CDR3 length equals 11 residues. Germline CDR1 reads SNHLY; CDR2 reads FYNNEI. V was clipped by 7 bases and J by 5 bases, with 7 bases between them. In DNA, the CDR3 is TGTGCCAGCAAAGAGGTAGATACGCAGTATTTT. Protein: CASKEVDTQYF.

This sequence joins TRBV4-2 and TRBJ1-4; 7 nucleotides match TRBD1. Germline values: CDR1 LGHNA, CDR2 YNFKEQ. This CDR3 spans 16 amino acids. Unmatched junction bases numbered 5, after V lost 4 bases and J lost 0 bases. Here the CDR3 reads CASSLRQGATNEKLFF. The DNA of the CDR3 is TGTGCCAGCAGCCTCCGACAGGGAGCAACTAATGAAAAACTGTTTTTT.

The chain has TRBV5-4 and TRBJ2-7, with TRBD2 identical over 7 bases. The DNA end favors TRBJ2-1, so the J call may be wrong. This CDR3 is 15 amino acids long. CDR1 and CDR2 from the germline V gene are SGHNT and YYREEE (reference sequence). The CDR3 coding sequence is TGTGCCAGCAGCTTGGGGCTAGCGGATTACAATGAGCAGTTCTTC. This sequence encodes CASSLGLADYNEQFF.

This rearrangement joins TRBV10-1 to TRBJ2-3; 7 bases agree with TRBD2. From germline, CDR1 is WNHNN and CDR2 SYGVQD (reference sequence). The CDR3 extends over 16 amino acids. Trimming removed 9 bases from V and 6 bases from J; junction bases left unmatched: 18. This CDR3 reads CARPPVVGGPGDTQYF. CDR3 nucleotide sequence: TGCGCCAGGCCGCCTGTTGTGGGAGGGCCCGGGGATACGCAGTATTTT.

The J gene is TRBJ2-5, the V gene TRBV19; TRBD2 aligns across 9 bases. This CDR3 has 14 amino acids. Looked up from germline, CDR1 is LNHDA and CDR2 is SQIVND (reference sequence). Trimming took 3 bases from V and 1 from J; bases not matched to a gene: 0. The CDR3 DNA is TGTGCCAGTAGTATGGGACTAGCCCAAGAGACCCAGTACTTC. Translating it yields CASSMGLAQETQYF.